The next 29 T cell receptor beta chains were all read from a single sample in a study of T cells in tuberculosis. The data were produced by immunoSEQ multiplex PCR, yet TCRdb's version contains in-frame clones alone and is incomplete. The table records over 30,000 clones, around 96% of them present only once. Specimen: PBMCs. The receptors were gathered from a donor aged 5-35 years with latent tuberculosis or without tuberculosis infection.

The chain joins TRBV7-2 to TRBJ2-7; 9 bases are a match to TRBD1. V gave up 3 bases and J gave up 2 bases; unmatched junction bases: 8. Per the germline V gene, CDR1 is SGHTA and CDR2 is FQGNSA. This CDR3 is 16 amino acids long. DNA for the CDR3: TGTGCCAGCAGCTTTAGTTCCACAGGGGGCACCTACGAGCAGTACTTC. This gives the protein CASSFSSTGGTYEQYF.

The DNA of the CDR3 is TGTGCCAGCAGTCACAGGGGGGGCTACACCTTC. Amino acid sequence: CASSHRGGYTF. This chain connects TRBV27 to TRBJ1-2; TRBD1 aligns across 8 bases. The junction had 1 base not matched to a gene; V was cut back by 5 bases and J by 8 bases. Germline V lookup: CDR1 MNHEY, CDR2 SMNVEV (reference sequence). The CDR3 consists of 11 residues.

The rearrangement links TRBV18 to TRBJ1-2; D remains unclear. CDR1 is KGHSH, CDR2 LQKENI, per germline. V dropped 3 bases and J dropped 0 bases, with 2 bases sitting between them. The CDR3 is 12 amino acids. CDR3 coding DNA: TGTGCCAGCTCACCTACTAACTATGGCTACACCTTC. Amino acids: CASSPTNYGYTF.

The V gene is TRBV6-5, the J gene TRBJ1-4; 8 nucleotides agree with TRBD1. J gave up 4 bases and V 6 bases, and 7 bases lay outside the gene matches. Germline CDR1 reads MNHEY; CDR2 reads SVGAGI. This CDR3 spans 15 amino acids. CDR3: CASRSQGVGNEKLFF. The CDR3 nucleotides are TGTGCCAGCAGATCACAGGGGGTCGGTAATGAAAAACTGTTTTTT.

The chain couples TRBV2 to TRBJ2-5, with D perhaps matching TRBD2 (6 bases). V shed 1 base and J shed 5 bases, with 8 bases lying between them. Germline CDR1 is SNHLY and CDR2 is FYNNEI. This CDR3 spans 13 amino acids. The CDR3 bases are TGTGCCAGCAGTGAAGTCGCGGGGGAGACCCAGTACTTC. It translates to CASSEVAGETQYF.

The chain uses TRBV28 and TRBJ2-1, with a weak D call TRBD1 (5 bases). This CDR3 has 14 amino acids. V gave up 5 bases and J gave up 8 bases, with 16 bases separating them. Per the germline V gene, CDR1 is MDHEN and CDR2 is SYDVKM. This CDR3 is CASSKLSGFDEQFF. The CDR3 DNA is TGTGCCAGCAGTAAGTTATCAGGGTTCGATGAGCAGTTCTTC.

The rearrangement uses TRBV10-3 and TRBJ2-7, with TRBD2 as a possible D gene (6 bases). With 7 bases removed from V and 2 bases from J, the gap between germline ends came to 12 bases. The CDR3 spans 13 residues. Germline CDR1 reads ENHRY; CDR2 reads SYGVKD. DNA for the CDR3: TGTGCCATCACCAGCGGGCCAACCTACGAGCAGTACTTC. Translated: CAITSGPTYEQYF.

The chain uses TRBV7-2 and TRBJ2-1; 10 nucleotides line up with TRBD1. J gave up 2 bases and V 4 bases, and 8 bases lay outside the gene matches. This CDR3 has 17 residues. Per the germline V gene, CDR1 is SGHTA and CDR2 is FQGNSA. The CDR3 loop is CASSWDPGQGTYNEQFF. In DNA form, the CDR3 reads TGTGCCAGCAGCTGGGATCCGGGACAGGGGACCTACAATGAGCAGTTCTTC.

This chain uses TRBV4-1 with TRBJ2-7; 7 bases fit TRBD2. CDR3 length: 16 residues. V lost 4 bases and J lost 0; bases outside the gene matches: 9. Germline CDR1 and CDR2: MGHRA and YSYEKL. This CDR3 reads CASSRSSGMDSYEQYF. CDR3 nucleotide sequence: TGCGCCAGCAGCCGTTCCAGCGGGATGGACTCCTACGAGCAGTACTTC.

The chain couples TRBV2 to TRBJ2-1, with 7 bases that match TRBD2. J was trimmed by 7 bases and V by 10 bases; bases with no gene match: 10. The CDR3 contains 13 residues. CDR1 and CDR2 from the germline V gene are SNHLY and FYNNEI. The CDR3 reads CATEEVGGNEQFF. The CDR3 DNA is TGTGCCACCGAAGAGGTGGGAGGGAATGAGCAGTTCTTC.

V usage is TRBV9 and J usage is TRBJ1-2; the D is unclear. The germline V gene encodes CDR1 SGDLS and CDR2 YYNGEE. Trimming took 2 bases from V and 3 from J, leaving 11 bases between them. The CDR3 runs to 14 residues. CDR3 sequence: CASSVGILDYGYTF. The CDR3, as DNA: TGTGCCAGCAGCGTCGGGATCTTAGACTATGGCTACACCTTC.

The chain carries TRBV9 and TRBJ1-2; D gene unclear. This CDR3 is 15 amino acids long. Germline lookup yields CDR1 SGDLS and CDR2 YYNGEE. V was pared by 0 bases and J by 0 bases, with 9 bases between. The CDR3 loop reads CASSVGASTNYGYTF. The CDR3 DNA follows: TGTGCCAGCAGCGTAGGAGCGTCGACTAACTATGGCTACACCTTC.

The chain has TRBV5-5 and TRBJ1-1, with TRBD1 matching over 8 bases. The germline CDR1 and CDR2 sequences are SGHKS and YYEKEE (reference sequence). Unmatched junction bases numbered 11, after V lost 5 bases and J lost 11 bases. The CDR3 consists of 13 residues. This CDR3 is CASSLGQGLRAFF. CDR3 nucleotide sequence: TGTGCCAGCAGTCTAGGACAGGGTCTGAGGGCTTTCTTT. The full variable domain, in which reference TRBV5-5 and TRBJ1-1 provide the parts outside the CDR3, is DAGVTQSPTHLIKTRGQQVTLRCSPISGHKSVSWYQQVLGQGPQFIFQYYEKEERGRGNFPDRFSARQFPNYSSELNVNALLLGDSALYLCASSLGQGLRAFFGQGTRLTVV.

The chain employs TRBV7-9 and TRBJ1-1; D not certain. The CDR3 sequence is 13 residues long. V was clipped by 2 bases and J by 2 bases, with 6 bases between them. Germline V lookup: CDR1 SEHNR, CDR2 FQNEAQ (reference sequence). The CDR3 region has the DNA TGTGCCAGCAGCTTAACAGCCAACACTGAAGCTTTCTTT. Its protein is CASSLTANTEAFF.

This clone was seen just once. The chain joins TRBV2 to TRBJ2-3; 11 bases agree with TRBD2. Per germline, CDR1 SNHLY and CDR2 FYNNEI. V shed 3 bases and J 6 bases; nucleotides not matched to a gene: 8. The CDR3 consists of 16 residues. CDR3: CASSDGTSGWRDTQYF. The CDR3 DNA is TGTGCCAGCAGTGATGGGACTAGCGGTTGGCGGGATACGCAGTATTTT.

The chain employs TRBV6-1 and TRBJ1-1; possibly TRBD1 for D (5 bases). Germline V gene lookup returns CDR1 MNHNS and CDR2 SASEGT. V lost 1 base and J 4 bases, leaving 16 bases between the germline ends. The CDR3 covers 16 residues. The CDR3, as DNA: TGTGCCAGCAGTGAAGGCCGCGGGAGGAGGGGCACTGAAGCTTTCTTT. Protein: CASSEGRGRRGTEAFF.

Here the CDR3 DNA reads TGTGCCAGCAGCTTGACACAGGGAGCAAACATTCAGTACTTC. This sequence encodes CASSLTQGANIQYF. The chain recombines TRBV5-6 with TRBJ2-4; tentative D call: TRBD1 (6 bases). V was cut by 1 base and J by 6 bases, with 11 bases left in between. The CDR3 contains 14 residues. Germline CDR1 SGHDT, CDR2 YYEEEE.

This rearrangement joins TRBV30 to TRBJ2-5, with TRBD1 matching 10 bases. V lost 1 base to trimming and J lost 9 bases; unmatched junction nucleotides: 5. The CDR3 is 13 residues long. The V gene's germline CDR1 is GTSNPN and CDR2 SVGIG (reference sequence). CDR3 protein: CAWSAGTGVPQYF. Written as DNA, the CDR3 is TGTGCCTGGAGTGCCGGGACAGGGGTACCCCAGTACTTC.

The V and J genes are TRBV7-6 and TRBJ2-7, with 7 bases identical to TRBD1. The CDR3 is made up of 16 amino acids. CDR1 is SGHVS and CDR2 is FNYEAQ in the germline V gene. Unmatched junction bases numbered 12, after V lost 3 bases and J lost 4 bases. The DNA for the CDR3 is TGTGCCAGCAGCTTGGAGCCGCCGGGACAGAGATACGAGCAGTACTTC. Its translation is CASSLEPPGQRYEQYF.

V and J are TRBV6-1 and TRBJ2-5; D remains ambiguous. Per the germline V gene, CDR1 is MNHNS and CDR2 is SASEGT. The CDR3 extends over 11 amino acids. V dropped 2 bases and J dropped 9 bases, with 7 bases sitting between them. The CDR3 spells CASSERVAQYF. CDR3 in DNA: TGTGCCAGCAGTGAAAGAGTGGCCCAGTACTTC.

This clone was counted once. The chain is built from TRBV4-2 and TRBJ2-6, with D possibly TRBD1 on 6 matching bases. V lost 4 bases and J 2 bases, leaving 9 bases between the germline ends. The CDR3 runs 15 residues. Germline-derived CDR1 and CDR2 are LGHNA and YNFKEQ. CDR3 nucleotides: TGTGCCAGCAGCCCAGGGGTAGCTGGGGCCAACGTCCTGACTTTC. It translates to CASSPGVAGANVLTF.

The chain carries TRBV18 and TRBJ1-2, with D unresolved. Trimming left V 2 bases short and J 2 bases short, with 12 bases between. CDR3 length: 15 residues. Germline loops: CDR1 KGHSH, CDR2 LQKENI. The CDR3 DNA follows: TGTGCCAGCTCACCAGAATTCAGAGGGAACTATGGCTACACCTTC. This translates into CASSPEFRGNYGYTF. Drawing the rest from reference TRBV18 and TRBJ1-2, the complete variable domain is NAGVMQNPRHLVRRRGQEARLRCSPMKGHSHVYWYRQLPEEGLKFMVYLQKENIIDESGMPKERFSAEFPKEGPSILRIQQVVRGDSAAYFCASSPEFRGNYGYTFGSGTRLTVV.

V usage is TRBV15 and J usage is TRBJ1-3; unclear D gene. The CDR3 is 16 residues long. From germline, CDR1 is LNHNV and CDR2 YYDKDF (reference sequence). Trimming stripped 1 base from V and 1 base from J, with 11 bases between. In DNA form, the CDR3 reads TGTGCCACCAGCAGAGTAAAAATCGGGTCTGGAAACACCATATATTTT. This translates into CATSRVKIGSGNTIYF.

V and J are TRBV5-1 and TRBJ2-3; 8 nucleotides agree with TRBD2. With 4 bases clipped from V and 0 bases from J, the junction kept 7 bases outside the gene matches. The germline V gene has CDR1 SGHRS and CDR2 YFSETQ. CDR3 length equals 16 residues. CDR3: CASSPGGFLSTDTQYF. The CDR3, as DNA: TGCGCCAGCAGCCCGGGGGGGTTTCTCAGCACAGATACGCAGTATTTT. Complete variable domain (other parts from reference TRBV5-1 and TRBJ2-3): KAGVTQTPRYLIKTRGQQVTLSCSPISGHRSVSWYQQTPGQGLQFLFEYFSETQRNKGNFPGRFSGRQFSNSRSEMNVSTLELGDSALYLCASSPGGFLSTDTQYFGPGTRLTVL.

The V and J genes are TRBV7-2 and TRBJ1-2; 11 positions match TRBD1. Germline V gives CDR1 SGHTA, CDR2 FQGNSA. The CDR3 spans 18 residues. Trimming took 5 bases from V and 1 from J; bases not matched to a gene: 12. For the CDR3, the DNA is TGTGCCAGCAGCGTTGGTCCGGGACAGGGGGTCTTTAACTATGGCTACACCTTC. Translation gives CASSVGPGQGVFNYGYTF.

The chain recombines TRBV6-1 with TRBJ2-4; D might be TRBD1 (5 bases). Per the germline V gene, CDR1 is MNHNS and CDR2 is SASEGT. Trimming removed 8 bases from V and 7 bases from J, with 9 bases in between. This CDR3 region has 11 residues. CDR3 in DNA: TGTGCCAGCGCAGGGTTGAACATTCAGTACTTC. The encoded protein is CASAGLNIQYF.

The chain couples TRBV28 to TRBJ1-2; no reliable D call. V shed 5 bases and J shed 1 base, with 11 bases lying between them. The CDR3 length is 14 residues. CDR1 MDHEN and CDR2 SYDVKM come from the germline V gene. For the CDR3, the DNA is TGTGCCAGCAGTGCCTCCAACTTTAACTATGGCTACACCTTC. Translating gives CASSASNFNYGYTF.

This sequence joins TRBV19 and TRBJ1-3; possibly TRBD1 for D (5 bases). V gave up 5 bases and J gave up 0 bases, with 11 bases separating them. The germline V gene encodes CDR1 LNHDA and CDR2 SQIVND (reference sequence). The CDR3 has 15 residues. The CDR3 nucleotides read TGTGCCAGTAGTCTGGGGGGAGCCTCTGGAAACACCATATATTTT. Amino acids: CASSLGGASGNTIYF.

This clone was recorded once. The chain employs TRBV5-5 and TRBJ1-1, with TRBD1 matching over 10 bases. In germline, CDR1 is SGHKS, CDR2 YYEKEE (reference sequence). CDR3 length: 16 amino acids. V was clipped by 3 bases and J by 2 bases; unmatched bases: 7. The CDR3 reads CASSSTGTGVNTEAFF. As DNA, the CDR3 is TGTGCCAGCAGCTCAACCGGGACAGGGGTCAACACTGAAGCTTTCTTT.